Here is one T cell receptor (beta chain) with its context. Antigen: not known. This entry comes from a study of shared clonotypes between healthy human individuals. Background on the study: Two women and a few men aged 18 to 49 served as donors. Three CD4 naive, three CD4 memory, two CD8 naive and one CD8 memory plate were used per donor.

Germline values: CDR1 SGHTA, CDR2 FQGNSA. The junction had 20 bases not matched to a gene; V was cut back by 6 bases and J by 4 bases. The CDR3 is 18 residues long. Produced via immunoSEQ multiplex PCR; TCRdb's table is partial and in-frame only. The sample has approximately 2,300,000 clones, under 95% seen once. Study conclusions and caveats: Naive subsets typically showed greater estimated richness than memory subsets. Clonotype sharing across a handful of donors was observed for 5% to 6.5% of naive CD4 clonotypes.

The source material was naive CD4+ T cells from PBMCs. Described subset: CD45RA+ positively selected. The V gene is TRBV7-2, the J gene TRBJ1-2, with 7 nucleotides matching TRBD1. This clonotype was obtained from a man aged 18 to 29 in good health. Some clones in this sample may be carry-over from other donors' samples. CDR3 in DNA: TGTGCCAGCAGACGGGAGGGGGCAGGATCGACCGGGGCCTATGGCTACACCTTC. Translating gives CASRREGAGSTGAYGYTF.